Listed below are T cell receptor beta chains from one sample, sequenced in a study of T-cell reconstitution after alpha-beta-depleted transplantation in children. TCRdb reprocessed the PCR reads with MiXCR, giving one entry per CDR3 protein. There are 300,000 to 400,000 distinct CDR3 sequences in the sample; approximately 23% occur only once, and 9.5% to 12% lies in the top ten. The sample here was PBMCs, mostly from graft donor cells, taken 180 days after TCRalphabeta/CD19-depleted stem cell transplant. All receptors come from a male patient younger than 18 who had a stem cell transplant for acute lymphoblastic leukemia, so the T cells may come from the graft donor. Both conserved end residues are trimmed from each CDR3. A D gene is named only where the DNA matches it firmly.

CDR3: ASRTGASWGEQF
V: TRBV12-3/TRBV12-4
D: TRBD1
J: TRBJ2-1

CDR3: ASSIRTSTGTQF
V: TRBV21-1
D: NA
J: TRBJ2-1

CDR3: AIRRTSGGHEQY
V: TRBV10-3
D: TRBD2
J: TRBJ2-7

CDR3: ASRVDRGNQPQH
V: TRBV12-3/TRBV12-4
D: TRBD1
J: TRBJ1-5

CDR3: SVRSDPAIETQY
V: TRBV29-1
D: NA
J: TRBJ2-5

CDR3: ASSWNLADSTDTQY
V: TRBV5-1
D: TRBD2
J: TRBJ2-3

CDR3: ASSLSLGGNQPQH
V: TRBV7-2
D: NA
J: TRBJ1-5

CDR3: ASSLEVPGNTIY
V: TRBV7-9
D: NA
J: TRBJ1-3

CDR3: ASSYSWGFLVTDTQY
V: TRBV6-5
D: NA
J: TRBJ2-3

CDR3: ASSVGDRAYEQY
V: TRBV9
D: TRBD1
J: TRBJ2-7

CDR3: ASSLYRGINQPQH
V: TRBV7-9
D: TRBD1
J: TRBJ1-5

CDR3: ASRGSGGVEQF
V: TRBV6-1
D: NA
J: TRBJ2-1

CDR3: ASRPDRGTDTQY
V: TRBV12-3/TRBV12-4
D: TRBD1
J: TRBJ2-3

CDR3: SASWAGGNQPQH
V: TRBV20-1
D: TRBD1
J: TRBJ1-5

CDR3: ASSFLGARETQY
V: TRBV7-7
D: NA
J: TRBJ2-5

CDR3: ASSLLAANTGELF
V: TRBV5-1
D: NA
J: TRBJ2-2

CDR3: ASSVGLAKTDTQY
V: TRBV7-3
D: TRBD2
J: TRBJ2-3

CDR3: SARLYQETQY
V: TRBV29-1
D: NA
J: TRBJ2-5

CDR3: ASSTPKNTGELF
V: TRBV12-3/TRBV12-4
D: NA
J: TRBJ2-2

CDR3: ASSLSSEETQY
V: TRBV12-3/TRBV12-4
D: NA
J: TRBJ2-5

CDR3: ASSTRLAGGGEQF
V: TRBV5-1
D: TRBD2
J: TRBJ2-1

CDR3: SASSGTWFNEQF
V: TRBV20-1
D: TRBD2
J: TRBJ2-1

CDR3: ASSRSGEEAYNEQF
V: TRBV7-4
D: NA
J: TRBJ2-1

CDR3: ASSLSRFTGNTIY
V: TRBV27
D: NA
J: TRBJ1-3

CDR3: ASSLVPGQGFYEQY
V: TRBV5-6
D: TRBD1
J: TRBJ2-7

CDR3: ASSGNSFVEQY
V: TRBV5-1
D: NA
J: TRBJ2-7

CDR3: ASSEFSGLAEQF
V: TRBV25-1
D: TRBD2
J: TRBJ2-1

CDR3: CARGYLWGYSNQPQH
V: TRBV20-1
D: NA
J: TRBJ1-5

CDR3: ASSSNTGSSYNEQF
V: TRBV5-1
D: NA
J: TRBJ2-1

CDR3: ASSQPSGRKREQY
V: TRBV4-1
D: TRBD2
J: TRBJ2-7

CDR3: ASSLGHPILEKLF
V: TRBV5-6
D: NA
J: TRBJ1-4

CDR3: SARDRSSGRRDTQY
V: TRBV20-1
D: TRBD2
J: TRBJ2-3

CDR3: ASSIFVAGGTNEQF
V: TRBV7-8
D: TRBD2
J: TRBJ2-1

CDR3: ASSSRSGPVGYNEQF
V: TRBV6-5
D: NA
J: TRBJ2-1

CDR3: ASSQDPLAGGGQETQY
V: TRBV3-1
D: TRBD2
J: TRBJ2-5

CDR3: ASSSRTGGFSGANVLT
V: TRBV27
D: TRBD1
J: TRBJ2-6

CDR3: SATHGSMNTEAF
V: TRBV20-1
D: NA
J: TRBJ1-1

CDR3: ASSPSGARAGELF
V: TRBV9
D: NA
J: TRBJ2-2

CDR3: ASSLGQSNSGNTIY
V: TRBV5-1
D: NA
J: TRBJ1-3

CDR3: ASSWSREETQS
V: TRBV7-3
D: NA
J: TRBJ2-5

CDR3: ASKVGRPPGNEKLF
V: TRBV10-1
D: NA
J: TRBJ1-4

CDR3: ASSQAGIFAELF
V: TRBV4-2
D: NA
J: TRBJ2-2

CDR3: SVSGGWGETQY
V: TRBV29-1
D: NA
J: TRBJ2-5

CDR3: ASSLAGTSGANVLT
V: TRBV5-1
D: NA
J: TRBJ2-6

CDR3: ASSYGQGPYEQY
V: TRBV6-2/TRBV6-3
D: NA
J: TRBJ2-7

CDR3: ASSQGLSGTTRYNEQF
V: TRBV4-2
D: NA
J: TRBJ2-1

CDR3: ASSSPDRNTEAF
V: TRBV21-1
D: NA
J: TRBJ1-1

CDR3: ASSPAYRDTGELF
V: TRBV7-6
D: NA
J: TRBJ2-2

CDR3: ASSEFQGASGNTIY
V: TRBV25-1
D: TRBD1
J: TRBJ1-3

CDR3: ASGLVPLTYEQY
V: TRBV12-5
D: NA
J: TRBJ2-7

CDR3: ASIQGAPYEQY
V: TRBV2
D: TRBD1
J: TRBJ2-7

CDR3: ASSLTRSGANVLT
V: TRBV7-3
D: NA
J: TRBJ2-6

CDR3: ASSADGTWAF
V: TRBV9
D: NA
J: TRBJ1-1

CDR3: SAVAGWNSNQPQH
V: TRBV20-1
D: NA
J: TRBJ1-5

CDR3: SAREFMVDGYT
V: TRBV20-1
D: NA
J: TRBJ1-2